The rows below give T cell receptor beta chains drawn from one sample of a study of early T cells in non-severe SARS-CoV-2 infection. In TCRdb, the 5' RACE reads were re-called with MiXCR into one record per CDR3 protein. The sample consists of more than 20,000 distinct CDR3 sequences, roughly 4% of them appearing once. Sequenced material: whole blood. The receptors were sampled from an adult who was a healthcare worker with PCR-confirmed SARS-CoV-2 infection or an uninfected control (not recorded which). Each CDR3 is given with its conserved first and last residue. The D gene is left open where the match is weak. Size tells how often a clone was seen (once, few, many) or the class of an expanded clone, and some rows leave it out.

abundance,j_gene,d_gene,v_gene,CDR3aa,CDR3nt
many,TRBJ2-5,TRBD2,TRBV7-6,CASSLELAGATQYF,TGTGCCAGCAGCTTAGAACTAGCGGGAGCGACCCAGTACTTC
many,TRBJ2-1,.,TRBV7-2,CASSLSVNEQFF,TGTGCCAGCAGCTTAAGTGTCAATGAGCAGTTCTTC
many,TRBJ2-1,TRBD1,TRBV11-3,CASSFSGGQNNEQFF,TGTGCCAGCAGCTTTTCAGGGGGCCAGAACAATGAGCAGTTCTTC
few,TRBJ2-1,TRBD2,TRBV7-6,CASSAHPPQNPGLAEYNEQFF,TGTGCCAGCAGCGCACATCCCCCACAAAACCCGGGACTAGCGGAATACAATGAGCAGTTCTTC
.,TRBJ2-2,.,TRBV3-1,CASSHPVRGVTGELFF,TGTGCCAGCAGCCACCCCGTCCGCGGGGTTACCGGGGAGCTGTTTTTT
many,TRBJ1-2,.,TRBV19,CASSSPYTGVKGYTF,TGTGCCAGTAGTTCTCCGTACACGGGGGTGAAGGGCTACACCTTC
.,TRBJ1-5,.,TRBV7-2,CASSRLGDPTPQHF,TGTGCCAGCAGCCGCCTTGGGGATCCTACGCCCCAGCATTTT
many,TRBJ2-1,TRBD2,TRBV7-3,CASSLIPGGASWNEQFF,TGTGCCAGCAGCTTAATCCCCGGGGGGGCCAGCTGGAATGAGCAGTTCTTC
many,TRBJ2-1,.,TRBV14,CASSQDLGAPYNEQFF,TGTGCCAGCAGCCAAGATCTGGGGGCCCCCTACAATGAGCAGTTCTTC
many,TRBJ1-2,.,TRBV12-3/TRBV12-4,CASSLEGFYGYTF,TGTGCCAGCAGTTTGGAGGGGTTCTATGGCTACACCTTC
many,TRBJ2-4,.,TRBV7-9,CASSLGGLAKNIQYF,TGTGCCAGCAGCTTAGGAGGGTTAGCCAAAAACATTCAGTACTTC
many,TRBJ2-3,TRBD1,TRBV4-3,CASSQGGTGLIRADTQYF,TGCGCCAGCAGCCAAGGAGGGACAGGGCTGATTCGGGCAGATACGCAGTATTTT
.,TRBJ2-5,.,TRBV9,CASSVGPGGTMETQYF,TGTGCCAGCAGCGTAGGGCCAGGGGGGACGATGGAGACCCAGTACTTC
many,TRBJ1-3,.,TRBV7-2,CASSPLVSENTIYF,TGTGCCAGCAGCCCCCTGGTATCTGAAAACACCATATATTTT
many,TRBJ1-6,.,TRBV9,CASSVMGGSPLHF,TGTGCCAGCAGCGTGATGGGGGGTTCACCCCTCCACTTT
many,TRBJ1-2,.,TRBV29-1,CSVGGHLGAEYGYTF,TGCAGCGTTGGAGGCCATCTAGGGGCGGAGTATGGCTACACCTTC
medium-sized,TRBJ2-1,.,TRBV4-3,CASSQERGKQFF,TGCGCCAGCAGCCAAGAAAGGGGCAAGCAGTTCTTC
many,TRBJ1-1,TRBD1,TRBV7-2,CASSLGTGPAFF,TGTGCCAGCAGCTTAGGGACAGGACCCGCTTTCTTT
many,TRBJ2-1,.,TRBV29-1,CSVGKGFYNEQFF,TGCAGCGTTGGGAAAGGATTCTACAATGAGCAGTTCTTC
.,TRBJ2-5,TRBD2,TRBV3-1,CASSQEFPGLAGRETQYF,TGTGCCAGCAGCCAAGAATTTCCGGGACTAGCGGGGCGAGAGACCCAGTACTTC
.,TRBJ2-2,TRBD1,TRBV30,CAHRGRSTGELFF,TGTGCCCATAGGGGGCGTTCGACCGGGGAGCTGTTTTTT
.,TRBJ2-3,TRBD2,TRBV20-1,CSANERLAGRTDTQYF,TGCAGTGCTAACGAACGACTAGCGGGGCGCACAGATACGCAGTATTTT
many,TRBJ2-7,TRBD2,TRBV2,CASSYSGTSGGKYF,TGTGCCAGCAGTTACTCCGGGACTAGCGGGGGAAAGTACTTC
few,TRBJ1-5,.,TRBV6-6,CASSYSSGYQSGPQHF,TGTGCCAGCAGTTACTCGAGCGGTTACCAATCAGGGCCCCAGCATTTT
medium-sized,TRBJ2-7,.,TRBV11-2,CASSFTGSRPYEQYF,TGTGCCAGCAGCTTCACAGGGTCGAGGCCCTACGAGCAGTACTTC
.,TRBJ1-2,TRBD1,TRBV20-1,CSALTGSGYGYTF,TGCAGTGCGTTGACAGGGTCGGGATATGGCTACACCTTC
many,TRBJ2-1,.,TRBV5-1,CASSLGPYDNEQFF,TGCGCCAGCAGCTTGGGGCCCTATGACAATGAGCAGTTCTTC
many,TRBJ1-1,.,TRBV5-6,CASTPLGKWGTEAFF,TGTGCCAGCACCCCGCTAGGGAAGTGGGGAACTGAAGCTTTCTTT
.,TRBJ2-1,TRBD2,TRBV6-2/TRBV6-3,CASSPTSGGYNEQFF,TGTGCCAGCAGTCCGACTAGCGGGGGTTACAATGAGCAGTTCTTC
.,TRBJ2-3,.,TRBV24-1,CATSESWGLTDTQYF,TGTGCCACCAGTGAATCTTGGGGGCTCACAGATACGCAGTATTTT
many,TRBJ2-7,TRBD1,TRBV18,CASSFSTGTGTYEQYF,TGTGCCAGCTCATTTTCTACCGGGACAGGGACCTACGAGCAGTACTTC
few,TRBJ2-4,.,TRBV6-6,CASSYSTQGYSKNIQYF,TGTGCCAGCAGTTACTCGACCCAGGGTTATTCTAAAAACATTCAGTACTTC
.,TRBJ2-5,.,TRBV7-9,CASSLMETQYF,TGTGCCAGCAGCTTAATGGAGACCCAGTACTTC
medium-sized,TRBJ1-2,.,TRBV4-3,CASSQDRTAPYGYTF,TGCGCCAGCAGCCAAGATAGGACAGCCCCCTATGGCTACACCTTC
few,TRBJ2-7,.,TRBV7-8,CASSWGGARSYEQYF,TGTGCCAGCAGCTGGGGCGGGGCCCGATCCTACGAGCAGTACTTC
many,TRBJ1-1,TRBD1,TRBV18,CASSPGTGNTEAFF,TGTGCCAGCTCACCCGGGACAGGGAACACTGAAGCTTTCTTT
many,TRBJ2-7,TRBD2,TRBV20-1,CSARSASGGPDNYEQYF,TGCAGTGCTAGGTCGGCTAGCGGGGGTCCTGACAACTACGAGCAGTACTTC
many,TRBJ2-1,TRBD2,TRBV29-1,CSAGLAYEQFF,TGCAGCGCCGGACTAGCCTATGAGCAGTTCTTC
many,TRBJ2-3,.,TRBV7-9,CASRGAGGTDTQYF,TGTGCCAGCCGAGGGGCAGGGGGCACAGATACGCAGTATTTT
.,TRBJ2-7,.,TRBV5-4,CASSAPGALSYEQYF,TGTGCCAGCAGCGCCCCCGGGGCCCTCTCCTACGAGCAGTACTTC
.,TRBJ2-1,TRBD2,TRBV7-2,CASSLGNLAAVDEQFF,TGTGCCAGCAGCTTAGGCAACCTAGCGGCGGTCGATGAGCAGTTCTTC
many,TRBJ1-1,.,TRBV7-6,CASSLLGGRRQTEAFF,TGTGCCAGCAGCTTACTGGGGGGTCGGAGGCAGACAGAAGCTTTCTTT
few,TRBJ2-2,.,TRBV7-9,CASRPVRPRNTGELFF,TGTGCCAGCAGGCCCGTTAGGCCACGGAACACCGGGGAGCTGTTTTTT
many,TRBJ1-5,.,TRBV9,CASSVHGSNQPQHF,TGTGCCAGCAGCGTCCATGGGAGCAATCAGCCCCAGCATTTT
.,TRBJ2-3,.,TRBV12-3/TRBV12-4,CASSLWRPLEDTQYF,TGTGCCAGCAGTTTATGGAGGCCACTTGAGGATACGCAGTATTTT
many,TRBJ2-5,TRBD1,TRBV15,CATSRDWTGQGETQYF,TGTGCCACCAGCAGAGATTGGACAGGGCAGGGAGAGACCCAGTACTTC
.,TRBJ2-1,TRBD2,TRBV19,CASSIGTSGVGEQFF,TGTGCCAGTAGTATTGGGACTAGCGGGGTCGGGGAGCAGTTCTTC
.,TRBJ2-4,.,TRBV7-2,CASSLAPAKNIQYF,TGTGCCAGCAGCTTAGCCCCAGCCAAAAACATTCAGTACTTC
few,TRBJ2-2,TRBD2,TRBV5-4,CASSSKLADAGELFF,TGTGCCAGCAGCAGTAAACTAGCGGACGCCGGGGAGCTGTTTTTT
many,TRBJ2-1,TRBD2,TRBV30,CAWTGSTSGSMYNEQFF,TGTGCCTGGACCGGGTCGACTAGCGGGTCCATGTACAATGAGCAGTTCTTC
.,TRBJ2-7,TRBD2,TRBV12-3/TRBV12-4,CASSPAGAGEQYF,TGTGCCAGCAGCCCAGCGGGGGCGGGCGAGCAGTACTTC
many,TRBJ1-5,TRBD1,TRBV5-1,CASSLDPGGLSNQPQHF,TGCGCCAGCAGCTTGGACCCAGGGGGCCTTAGCAATCAGCCCCAGCATTTT
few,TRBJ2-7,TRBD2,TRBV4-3,CASSHRLAGAYEQYF,TGCGCCAGCAGCCACAGACTAGCGGGGGCCTACGAGCAGTACTTC
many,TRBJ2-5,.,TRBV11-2,CASSSGLLQETQYF,TGTGCCAGCAGCTCGGGACTTCTCCAAGAGACCCAGTACTTC